This T cell receptor (beta chain) was captured by sequencing in a study of shared T cell receptors in the human thymus. This clone appeared a single time. The protocol was immunoSEQ multiplex PCR, while the TCRdb copy is restricted to in-frame clones and leaves out a portion. Altogether 720,000 or so clones are present, approximately 85% being singletons, with the ten largest covering over 0.008%. From germline, CDR1 is LGHNA and CDR2 YSLEER. This CDR3 contains 17 residues. Trimming pared 3 bases from V and 2 bases from J, leaving 17 bases between. This same sample was also part of a study on human thymus T cells. That study reports: The donors were infants in Finland with congenital heart defects, otherwise immunologically healthy. In corrective heart surgery, resections were taken, and these provided the thymus tissue. Thymic and blood repertoires appeared to carry a bias in their V and J gene usage. Related work showed strongly overlapping thymic repertoires across unrelated individuals.

The chain has TRBV4-3 and TRBJ2-1; D possibly corresponds to TRBD1 (6 bases). The sample taken for sequencing was thymocytes. The receptor was derived from a girl less than two years old with a congenital heart defect. CDR3 nucleotide sequence: TGCGCCAGCAGCCATTCCACCCCAGGGGTTACCTACAATGAGCAGTTCTTC. It is translated as CASSHSTPGVTYNEQFF.